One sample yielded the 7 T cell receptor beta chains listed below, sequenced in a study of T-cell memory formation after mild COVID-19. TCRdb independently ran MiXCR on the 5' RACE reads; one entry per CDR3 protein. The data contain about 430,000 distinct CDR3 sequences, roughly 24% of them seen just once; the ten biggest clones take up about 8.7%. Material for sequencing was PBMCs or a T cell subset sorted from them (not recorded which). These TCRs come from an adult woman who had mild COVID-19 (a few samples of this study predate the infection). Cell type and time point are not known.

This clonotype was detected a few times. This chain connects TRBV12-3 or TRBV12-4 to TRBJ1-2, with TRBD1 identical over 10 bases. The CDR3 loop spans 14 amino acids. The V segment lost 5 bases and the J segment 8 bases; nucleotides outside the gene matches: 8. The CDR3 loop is CASSQTGGSGGYTF. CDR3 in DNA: TGTGCCAGCAGTCAGACAGGGGGCTCGGGCGGCTACACCTTC.

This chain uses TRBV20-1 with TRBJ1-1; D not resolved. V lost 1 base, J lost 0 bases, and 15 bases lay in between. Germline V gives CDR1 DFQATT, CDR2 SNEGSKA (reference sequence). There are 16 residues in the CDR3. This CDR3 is CSARGPFGILNTEAFF. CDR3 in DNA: TGCAGTGCTAGAGGGCCCTTTGGAATACTGAACACTGAAGCTTTCTTT.

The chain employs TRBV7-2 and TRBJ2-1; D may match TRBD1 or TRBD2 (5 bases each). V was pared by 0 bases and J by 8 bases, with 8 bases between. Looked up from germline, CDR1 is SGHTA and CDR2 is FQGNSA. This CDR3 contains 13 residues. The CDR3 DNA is TGTGCCAGCAGCTTAGCCGGGACCGATGAGCAGTTCTTC. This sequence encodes CASSLAGTDEQFF.

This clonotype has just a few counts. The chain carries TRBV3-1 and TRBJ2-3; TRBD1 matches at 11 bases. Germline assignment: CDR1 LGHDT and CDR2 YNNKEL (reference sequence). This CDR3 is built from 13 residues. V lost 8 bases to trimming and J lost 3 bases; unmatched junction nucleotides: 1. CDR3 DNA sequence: TGTGCCAGCGGACAGGGGGCAACAGATACGCAGTATTTT. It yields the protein CASGQGATDTQYF.

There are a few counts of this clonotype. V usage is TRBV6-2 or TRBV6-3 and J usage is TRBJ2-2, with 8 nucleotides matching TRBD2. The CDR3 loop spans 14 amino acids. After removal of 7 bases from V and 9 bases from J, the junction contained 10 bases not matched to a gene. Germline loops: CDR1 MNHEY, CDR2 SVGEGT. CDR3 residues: CASTHGGVARELFF. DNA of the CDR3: TGTGCCAGCACCCACGGGGGGGTAGCCCGGGAGCTGTTTTTT.

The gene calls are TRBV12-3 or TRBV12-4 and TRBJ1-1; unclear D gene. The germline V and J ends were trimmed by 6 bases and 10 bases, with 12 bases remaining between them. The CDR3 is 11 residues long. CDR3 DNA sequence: TGTGCCAGCAGCCGCTGGAGGGTAGCTTTCTTT. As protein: CASSRWRVAFF.

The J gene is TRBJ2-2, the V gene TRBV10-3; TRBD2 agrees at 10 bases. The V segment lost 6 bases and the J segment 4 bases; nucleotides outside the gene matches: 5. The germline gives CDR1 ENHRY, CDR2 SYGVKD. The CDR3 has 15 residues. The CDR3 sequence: CAISPGLAPTGELFF. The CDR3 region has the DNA TGTGCCATCAGCCCGGGACTAGCGCCCACCGGGGAGCTGTTTTTT.